The 11 T cell receptor beta chains listed next were all sequenced from one sample in a study of Ad26.COV2.S vaccination and SARS-CoV-2 variants. Described treatment: approximately 18 received Ad26.COV2.S at low or high dose, single or two shots; about 5 received placebo; per-sample allocation not given. It was on day 63 after the first vaccine or placebo injection that samples were taken. Generated by immunoSEQ multiplex PCR, the TCRdb table keeps only in-frame clones and is missing some. The sample lists fewer than 500,000 clones, roughly 91% occurring once. This specimen consisted of peripheral blood, obtained in a trial of Ad26.COV2.S vaccine versus placebo. These TCRs come from a person between 18 and 65 years old who received the Ad26.COV2.S COVID-19 vaccine or a placebo.

The chain couples TRBV6-2 or TRBV6-3 to TRBJ1-5; TRBD1 might be the D (5 bases). The ends were cut back, 2 bases at V and 10 bases at J, with 15 bases in the middle. Germline-derived CDR1 and CDR2 are MNHEY and SVGEGT. This CDR3 is built from 14 residues. In DNA, the CDR3 is TGTGCCAGCAGTTACATGGGGCGACGGCGTCCCCAGCATTTT. This sequence encodes CASSYMGRRRPQHF.

The chain couples TRBV7-9 to TRBJ2-7, with 8 nucleotides matching TRBD1. J lost 7 bases, V lost 6 bases, and 8 bases had no gene match. Germline CDR1 is SEHNR and CDR2 is FQNEAQ (reference sequence). The CDR3 has 13 residues. CDR3 sequence reads: CASREGTGGEQYF. The CDR3 DNA reads TGTGCCAGCAGGGAAGGGACAGGCGGGGAGCAGTACTTC.

The chain uses TRBV2 and TRBJ1-5, with D maybe TRBD1 (6 bases). Germline loops: CDR1 SNHLY, CDR2 FYNNEI. This CDR3 has 14 amino acids. V shed 6 bases and J shed 3 bases, with 12 bases lying between them. CDR3 in DNA: TGTGCCAGCAGGGCAGGGGACCCCAATCAGCCCCAGCATTTT. It codes for CASRAGDPNQPQHF.

This chain joins TRBV4-3 and TRBJ2-5; TRBD1 might be the D (6 bases). The CDR3 is 14 residues long. Germline V lookup: CDR1 LGHNA, CDR2 YSLEER. V was clipped by 0 bases and J by 7 bases, with 12 bases between them. The CDR3 loop reads CASSQEGRGSTQYF. CDR3 sequence (DNA): TGCGCCAGCAGCCAAGAGGGCAGGGGATCGACCCAGTACTTC.

This chain connects TRBV5-1 to TRBJ2-7, with TRBD1 matching over 7 bases. Germline V gene sequence: CDR1 SGHRS, CDR2 YFSETQ. CDR3 size: 15 residues. The J segment lost 1 base and the V segment lost 2 bases, leaving 6 bases of the junction unmatched. The CDR3 is CASSFQGVTSYEQYF. CDR3 nucleotide sequence: TGCGCCAGCAGCTTCCAGGGGGTCACATCCTACGAGCAGTACTTC. The full variable domain, in which reference TRBV5-1 and TRBJ2-7 provide the parts outside the CDR3, is KAGVTQTPRYLIKTRGQQVTLSCSPISGHRSVSWYQQTPGQGLQFLFEYFSETQRNKGNFPGRFSGRQFSNSRSEMNVSTLELGDSALYLCASSFQGVTSYEQYFGPGTRLTVT.

This sequence joins TRBV19 and TRBJ2-5; possible D gene TRBD1, 6 bases. Germline values: CDR1 LNHDA, CDR2 SQIVND (reference sequence). This CDR3 is built from 15 residues. Trimming pared 4 bases from V and 2 bases from J, leaving 14 bases between. CDR3 protein: CASSTRQAHQETQYF. The CDR3 coding sequence is TGTGCCAGTAGTACTCGACAGGCGCATCAAGAGACCCAGTACTTC.

The chain combines TRBV9 with TRBJ2-7; D may be TRBD1 (5 bases). The CDR3 spans 13 residues. Germline V CDR1 and CDR2: SGDLS, YYNGEE. Deletions cut 3 bases from V and 3 bases from J, with 10 bases between. The CDR3, as DNA: TGTGCCAGCAGCGCCCCGGACAACTACGAGCAGTACTTC. Its translation: CASSAPDNYEQYF.

Here the CDR3 reads CASSEAQLTQYF. The CDR3 DNA is TGTGCCAGCAGTGAAGCGCAACTGACCCAGTACTTC. The chain joins TRBV6-1 to TRBJ2-5; D gene ambiguous. Trimming pared 0 bases from V and 7 bases from J, leaving 6 bases between. CDR1 MNHNS and CDR2 SASEGT come from the germline V gene. The length of the CDR3 is 12 residues.

The rearrangement uses TRBV7-9 and TRBJ1-4, with 9 bases identical to TRBD1. Trimming at V came to 5 bases and at J to 7 bases, leaving 8 bases not matched to a gene. The CDR3 covers 15 residues. The germline gives CDR1 SEHNR, CDR2 FQNEAQ (reference sequence). The CDR3: CASSNPGTGSEKLFF. In DNA, the CDR3 is TGTGCCAGCAGCAATCCCGGGACAGGGAGTGAAAAACTGTTTTTT.

V is TRBV4-2 and J is TRBJ2-5; D assignment may be TRBD1 or TRBD2 (5 bases each). Trimming cost V 4 bases and J 4 bases, with 19 bases left between them. The V gene's germline CDR1 is LGHNA and CDR2 YNFKEQ. This CDR3 is 16 amino acids long. This chain's CDR3 is CASSLTSGTTGETQYF. The CDR3 DNA reads as TGTGCCAGCAGCCTCACTTCCGGGACGACGGGAGAGACCCAGTACTTC.

This rearrangement joins TRBV4-3 to TRBJ2-7, with TRBD1 as a possible D gene (6 bases). V lost 4 bases to trimming and J lost 0 bases, with 10 bases between them. This CDR3 has 14 amino acids. Germline assignment: CDR1 LGHNA and CDR2 YSLEER. CDR3 in DNA: TGCGCCAGCAGCCTCGGACAGTACTCCTACGAGCAGTACTTC. Protein product: CASSLGQYSYEQYF.